This TCR beta chain was observed in a study of CD4 T cells in lung cancer (dated by TCRdb to between 2017 and 2020). Context from the whole study: In the study, blood T cells of NSCLC patients were screened for responses to candidate mutation-encoded neoepitopes, and neoantigen-specific CD4+ T-cell clones and TCRs were isolated. The patients who underwent resection had lung adenocarcinoma or squamous cell carcinoma, were aged 60 to 69 when blood was donated, and were mostly former smokers. Treatments received by the patients before blood donation included platinum chemotherapy, and some patients received nivolumab or pembrolizumab. The frequency of neoantigen-specific clonotypes in tumor resections, non-adjacent lung and cultured T-cell products was followed using TCRB deep sequencing. The study at large found these results: IFNgamma-sorted cells included nonspecific IFNgamma producers of unknown purity, so expanded lines ranged from monoclonal to oligoclonal. Rather than memory responses to the cancer, some blood-derived responses might reflect cross-reactivity or in vitro priming of naive T cells.

PBMCs were stimulated for roughly two weeks with mutant 27-mer peptides together with IL21, IL7, IL15 and IL2, and were then restimulated with autologous B cells pulsed with peptide. Live IFNgamma-secreting T cells were sorted by cytokine capture on a FACS Aria2 after restimulation with peptide-pulsed B cells. Sorted cells were expanded at limiting dilution, 3 or 10 cells per well, with irradiated allogeneic PBMCs, phytohemagglutinin and IL2 for about 14 to 20 days. The patients provided peripheral blood samples or leukapheresis products. The antigen specificity of expanded lines was screened by IFNgamma ELISA against autologous B cells pulsed with mutant peptides. The protocol used for the library was the immunoSEQ multiplex PCR assay. Qiagen DNeasy or QIAamp micro DNA kits were used to isolate DNA, and the Adaptive Biotechnology human TCRB sequencing kit was used to sequence TCRB. An Illumina MiSeq was used to sequence the TCRB libraries. On the authors' methods: The kit provider's software was used to analyze TCRB sequence data, and Fisher's exact test was used to test clonotype templates for tumor enrichment. TCRdb holds this immuneACCESS table with in-frame rearrangements only. Some clones are missing; in checked studies, unresolved V genes explain under half, and the rest has no known cause. The V and J calls and the clone size are those of that table, but D and trimming were determined from the DNA. The sample table holds about 300 clones, of which around 90% were seen once. Approximately 83% of the sample lies in the top ten.

To note about this clone: Its antigen is still unknown. There are no base qualities to consult, and no much larger clone falls within one base.

The germline V gene specifies MNHEY as CDR1 and SVGAGI as CDR2. The CDR3 runs 16 amino acids, cysteine and phenylalanine included. Left in the record is the CDR3 DNA by itself, 48 bases read in frame from the first base. V lost 0 bases and J lost 4 bases; the stretch between them is 15 bases long. This chain is built from TRBV6-5 and TRBJ1-2, with the D gene call left open. This TCR was sampled from a woman aged 55-75 years with non-small cell lung cancer. Some clones in this sample may be carry-over from other donors' samples. Sequencing was carried out using a CD4+ T cell line or clone grown in culture. The CDR3 protein sequence reads: CASSYSSPAQFYGYTF. The bases read TGTGCCAGCAGTTACTCGAGCCCGGCCCAGTTCTATGGCTACACCTTC.